The source of this TCR beta chain is a study of shared T cell receptors in the human thymus. Trimming cost V 0 bases and J 9 bases, with 18 bases left between them. The CDR3 contains 15 residues. Germline CDR1 is WNHNN and CDR2 is SYGVQD (reference sequence). This table comes from immunoSEQ multiplex PCR, and its TCRdb copy is limited to in-frame clones, with some not included. The sample has approximately 730,000 clones, roughly 85% seen once; the top ten hold roughly 0.01%. These data were likewise used in another study, on human thymus T cells. That paper notes: Serving as donors were healthy Finnish infants, each of whom was having open corrective surgery for congenital heart defects. The study used thymus tissue resected during corrective heart surgery. Thymic repertoires from unrelated individuals overlapped highly, related research reported.

V usage is TRBV10-1 and J usage is TRBJ2-7; D is possibly TRBD2 (5 bases). Sample: thymocytes. The sequence was obtained from a girl less than two years old with a congenital heart defect. The CDR3 loop is CASSESSGSGTVQYF. The CDR3 region has the DNA TGCGCCAGCAGTGAGTCCTCGGGATCGGGTACGGTGCAGTACTTC.